This TCR beta chain was documented in a study of T cell repertoires in cytomegalovirus infection. On the study more broadly: From public TCR beta signatures came an indication of both CMV infection and matching HLA type.

Losses at the gene ends were 5 bases for V and 6 bases for J; bases not matched to a gene: 6. The CDR3 spans 13 residues. Looked up from germline, CDR1 is SGHTA and CDR2 is FQGTGA. This clonotype was counted at least ten times. Its target is not known. Overall study results and limits: Pooled public TCR beta family frequency picked out CMV carriers with the relevant HLA. The response measured ex vivo was dominated by TCR beta clonotypes (HLA-C-restricted and CMV-specific).

TCRdb processed the reads anew with MiXCR; each CDR3 protein has one entry. The sample lists more than 350,000 distinct CDR3 sequences; 25% to 40% were seen once. The sequenced sample was PBMCs. The source is a human donor in good health (CMV status not recorded). Some clones in this sample may be carry-over from other donors' samples. J is TRBJ2-7 and V is TRBV7-3, with 8 bases matching TRBD1. CDR3 residues: CASSLGTGLEQYF. The CDR3 region has the DNA TGTGCCAGCAGCCTAGGGACAGGTCTCGAGCAGTACTTC.